Sequencing of this T cell receptor beta chain was carried out in a study of blood T cells in healthy people across ages. Study-level results: As naive T cell percentage varied, TCR beta diversity correlated strongly with it. With age, beta diversity per million T cells declined roughly linearly, significantly by about 37.

Alongside a J-beta primer mix, a sample-barcoded 5' primer served in a second PCR lasting about 6 to 11 cycles. The template-switch adaptor was a 5' adaptor with 12 random nucleotides. It tagged each cDNA molecule. TCRdb passed the 5' RACE reads through MiXCR, listing each CDR3 protein once. The sample has hundreds of thousands of distinct CDR3 sequences, less than 35% seen once. This clonotype was found many times. Its antigen is not known. Germline lookup yields CDR1 LGHDT and CDR2 YNNKEL (reference sequence). This CDR3 is 14 amino acids long. Trimming took 2 bases from V and 0 from J, leaving 6 bases between them.

What was sequenced was blood. The chain joins TRBV3-1 to TRBJ2-3; no firm D call. The receptor comes from a woman older than 75 in good health. As DNA, the CDR3 is TGTGCCAGCAGCCAACTTACTAGCACAGATACGCAGTATTTT. This gives the protein CASSQLTSTDTQYF.